This T cell receptor (beta chain) appears in the sequencing data of a study of blood T cell repertoires in COVID-19. This CDR3 contains 18 residues. CDR1 MNHNS and CDR2 SASEGT come from the germline V gene. With V trimmed by 4 bases and J by 2 bases, 13 bases remained unmatched. Only in-frame clones appear in the TCRdb table, and some are missing; sequencing was by immunoSEQ multiplex PCR. The sample gives some 280,000 clones, around 91% of which show up once; around 12% is in the top ten. The receptor's source is a woman aged 60-75 years with acute or convalescent COVID-19. This chain joins TRBV6-1 and TRBJ2-3, with 9 bases matching TRBD1. Sequenced: peripheral blood. The CDR3 sequence is CASSGRERDRDHTDTQYF. CDR3 bases: TGTGCCAGCAGTGGACGCGAAAGGGACAGGGATCACACAGATACGCAGTATTTT.